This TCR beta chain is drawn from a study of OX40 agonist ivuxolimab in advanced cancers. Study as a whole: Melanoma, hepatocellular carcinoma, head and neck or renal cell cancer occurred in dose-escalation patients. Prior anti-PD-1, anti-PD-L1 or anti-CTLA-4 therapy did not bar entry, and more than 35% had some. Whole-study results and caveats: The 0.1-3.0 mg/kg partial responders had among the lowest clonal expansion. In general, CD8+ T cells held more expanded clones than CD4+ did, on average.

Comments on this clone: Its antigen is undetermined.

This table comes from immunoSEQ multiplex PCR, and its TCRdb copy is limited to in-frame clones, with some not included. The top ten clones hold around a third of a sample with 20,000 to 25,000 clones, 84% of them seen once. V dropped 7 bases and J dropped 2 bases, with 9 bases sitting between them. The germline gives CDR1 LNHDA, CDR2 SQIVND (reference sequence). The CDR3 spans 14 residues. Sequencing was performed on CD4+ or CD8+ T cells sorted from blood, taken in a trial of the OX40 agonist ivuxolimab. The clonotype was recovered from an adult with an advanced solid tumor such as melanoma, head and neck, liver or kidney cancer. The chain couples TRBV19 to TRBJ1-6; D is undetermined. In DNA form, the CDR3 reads TGTGCCAGTACCGCCGGGACCTATAATTCACCCCTCCACTTT. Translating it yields CASTAGTYNSPLHF.